This T cell receptor beta chain derives from a study of identical twins. TCRdb fed the 5' RACE reads into MiXCR, producing one record per CDR3 protein. The sample records roughly 1.6 million distinct CDR3 sequences, about 31% being singletons. The CDR3 length is 14 residues. V was pared by 0 bases and J by 6 bases, with 12 bases between. Germline-derived CDR1 and CDR2 are DFQATT and SNEGSKA (reference sequence). Each donor (without exception) was a healthy Caucasian. Material: cord blood. This sequence originates from a newborn girl in good health. V gene TRBV20-1 combines with J gene TRBJ1-5; possible D gene TRBD1, 6 bases. CDR3 sequence (DNA): TGCAGTGCTAGAGACAGGGGTTTTTTTCAGCCCCAGCATTTT. Translated: CSARDRGFFQPQHF.